The 23 T cell receptor beta chains in this list originate from one sample, sequenced in a study of blood T cells in healthy people across ages (dated by TCRdb to 2014 to 2015). Receptor amplification or capture employed 5' RACE. TCRdb names Illumina HiSeq 2500 as the instrument used. A second PCR of roughly 7 to 11 cycles was performed with a sample-barcoded 5' primer and a J-beta primer mix. The raw public reads went through TCRdb reprocessing: fastp at Q25, MiXCR clone calling, in-frame beta chains kept. CDR3 protein sequences are deduplicated, and each keeps its most common genes and DNA. The sample includes around 900,000 distinct CDR3 sequences, with roughly 50% observed a single time. Together, the top ten hold roughly 23% of the sample. Specimen: blood. Receptors were obtained from a woman between 55 and 75 years old in good health.

J is TRBJ2-5 and V is TRBV11-2, with 10 bases aligning to TRBD1. V shed 4 bases, J shed 2 bases, and the junction held 4 bases outside the gene matches. The CDR3 extends over 15 amino acids. Germline loops: CDR1 SGHAT, CDR2 FQNNGV. CDR3 amino acids: CASSSGQGEQETQYF. CDR3 coding DNA: TGTGCCAGCAGCTCCGGACAGGGGGAACAAGAGACCCAGTACTTC.

This clonotype came up a few times. V usage is TRBV20-1 and J usage is TRBJ2-1, with a weak D call TRBD1 (5 bases). CDR3 length: 11 amino acids. V was pared by 3 bases and J by 10 bases, with 10 bases between. Germline V gives CDR1 DFQATT, CDR2 SNEGSKA (reference sequence). Here the CDR3 DNA reads TGCAGTGCTAGGGGTTCAGGGGAGCAGTTCTTC. Amino acid sequence: CSARGSGEQFF.

The chain employs TRBV20-1 and TRBJ2-7; TRBD1 matches at 7 bases. The J segment lost 4 bases and the V segment lost 5 bases, leaving 14 bases of the junction unmatched. The CDR3 spans 15 residues. Germline assignment: CDR1 DFQATT and CDR2 SNEGSKA (reference sequence). Here the CDR3 reads CSAEEIGQDTYEQYF. DNA for the CDR3: TGCAGTGCTGAGGAGATAGGACAGGATACATACGAGCAGTACTTC.

This rearrangement joins TRBV3-1 to TRBJ2-1, with D possibly TRBD1 on 5 matching bases. From germline, CDR1 is LGHDT and CDR2 YNNKEL (reference sequence). Trimming stripped 1 base from V and 5 bases from J, with 9 bases between. This CDR3 is built from 14 residues. The CDR3 sequence: CASSQVQGDNEQFF. Here the CDR3 DNA reads TGTGCCAGCAGCCAAGTCCAGGGCGACAATGAGCAGTTCTTC.

This chain uses TRBV25-1 with TRBJ1-2; D remains unclear. This CDR3 has 12 amino acids. The V gene lost 0 bases and the J gene lost 8 bases, with 7 bases spanning the gap. The germline V gene has CDR1 MGHDK and CDR2 SYGVNS. The CDR3: CASSEYPGGYTF. DNA of the CDR3: TGTGCCAGCAGTGAATACCCGGGAGGCTACACCTTC.

The rearrangement uses TRBV29-1 and TRBJ2-7, with TRBD2 matching 10 bases. This CDR3 has 15 amino acids. The V gene end was trimmed by 0 bases and the J gene end by 2 bases; junction bases not matched to a gene: 4. Germline V gene sequence: CDR1 SQVTM, CDR2 ANQGSEA. The CDR3: CSVEESSGRAYEQYF. The CDR3 bases are TGCAGCGTTGAAGAGTCTAGCGGGAGAGCCTACGAGCAGTACTTC.

A remark on this clonotype: The germline gene is not matched at one end of the junction; a read error may be the cause. V usage is TRBV7-3 and J usage is TRBJ2-3, with 8 bases lining up with TRBD1. The CDR3 length is 18 residues. CDR1 and CDR2 from the germline V gene are SGHTA and FQGTGA. The CDR3 region has the DNA TGTGCCAGCAGCTCCCGGGACAGGTTCTCCGCTAGCACAGATACGCGGTATTTT. Its translation is CASSSRDRFSASTDTRYF.

V gene TRBV3-1 combines with J gene TRBJ1-4; no reliable D call. The germline gives CDR1 LGHDT, CDR2 YNNKEL (reference sequence). This CDR3 has 14 amino acids. V was cut by 1 base and J by 3 bases, with 6 bases left in between. The CDR3 nucleotides are TGTGCCAGCAGCCAAGGCCCAGCTAATGAAAAACTGTTTTTT. It translates to CASSQGPANEKLFF. Full variable domain (rest looked up from reference TRBV3-1 and TRBJ1-4): DTAVSQTPKYLVTQMGNDKSIKCEQNLGHDTMYWYKQDSKKFLKIMFSYNNKELIINETVPNRFSPKSPDKAHLNLHINSLELGDSAVYFCASSQGPANEKLFFGSGTQLSVL.

The rearrangement uses TRBV15 and TRBJ2-5; D is unresolved. Germline CDR1 is LNHNV and CDR2 is YYDKDF (reference sequence). V was clipped by 1 base and J by 11 bases, with 14 bases between them. The length of the CDR3 is 13 residues. The CDR3 DNA follows: TGTGCCACCAGCAGAGTGTCAGCTGGTGAGCAGTACTTC. This gives the protein CATSRVSAGEQYF.

The chain uses TRBV19 and TRBJ1-2, with D possibly being TRBD1 (6 bases). Germline CDR1 LNHDA, CDR2 SQIVND (reference sequence). The length of the CDR3 is 12 residues. Trimming removed 5 bases from V and 4 bases from J, with 8 bases in between. The CDR3 DNA reads as TGTGCCAGTAGTTGGACAGCCTATGGCTACACCTTC. Translation: CASSWTAYGYTF.

The genes are TRBV7-9 and TRBJ2-2; 13 bases align to TRBD2. Germline V gene data show CDR1 as SEHNR and CDR2 as FQNEAQ (reference sequence). Trimming cost V 0 bases and J 4 bases; bases outside gene matches: 5. The CDR3 sequence is 18 residues long. CDR3 in amino acids: CASSLALTSGRFTGELFF. The CDR3 bases are TGTGCCAGCAGCTTAGCGCTGACTAGCGGGAGGTTCACCGGGGAGCTGTTTTTT.

As to this clonotype: At one end the junction does not follow the germline gene, possibly because of a read error. This rearrangement joins TRBV3-1 to TRBJ2-7; tentatively, D is TRBD2 (6 bases). This CDR3 has 15 amino acids. Per germline, CDR1 LGHDT and CDR2 YNNKEL (reference sequence). The CDR3 reads CASSQRDWYSYELYF. CDR3 DNA: TGTGCCAGCAGCCAGAGGGACTGGTACTCCTACGAGCTGTACTTC.

V gene TRBV28 combines with J gene TRBJ2-5; 11 bases line up with TRBD2. The DNA end lines up better with TRBJ2-7; the J call may be wrong. The CDR3 consists of 16 residues. Germline lookup yields CDR1 MDHEN and CDR2 SYDVKM. CDR3 sequence reads: CASSSRLAGGTVEQYF. In nucleotides, the CDR3 is TGTGCCAGCAGTTCTCGTCTAGCGGGAGGCACGGTCGAGCAGTACTTC.

This chain connects TRBV7-2 to TRBJ2-2; D gene ambiguous. This CDR3 comprises 13 residues. The V end lost 6 bases, the J end lost 6 bases, and 11 bases lay between the germline ends. Per the germline V gene, CDR1 is SGHTA and CDR2 is FQGNSA. The CDR3 nucleotides read TGTGCCAGCAGAAGAGATGGTGCCGGGGAGCTGTTTTTT. Encoded protein: CASRRDGAGELFF.

The rearrangement uses TRBV12-3 or TRBV12-4 and TRBJ1-2; D might be TRBD1 (5 bases). V lost 0 bases to trimming and J lost 7 bases, with 9 bases between them. This CDR3 has 13 amino acids. CDR3 sequence: CASSLARACGYTF. DNA of the CDR3: TGTGCCAGCAGTTTAGCCAGGGCGTGTGGCTACACCTTC.

This clonotype has more than one count but fewer than ten. The gene calls are TRBV29-1 and TRBJ2-7; no definite D call. The end of the DNA fits TRBJ2-5 better, so the J call may be wrong. The CDR3 totals 10 residues. CDR1 SQVTM and CDR2 ANQGSEA come from the germline V gene. The CDR3 coding sequence is TGCAGCGTTGGCAGTCGGACCCAGTACTTC. This codes for CSVGSRTQYF.

Ten or more counts support this clonotype. The J gene is TRBJ2-7, the V gene TRBV20-1; D possibly corresponds to TRBD2 (6 bases). The CDR3 spans 12 residues. CDR1 DFQATT and CDR2 SNEGSKA come from the germline V gene (reference sequence). V was cut by 4 bases and J by 4 bases, with 11 bases left in between. CDR3 region: CSATGTAYEQYF. DNA for the CDR3: TGCAGTGCTACGGGGACTGCTTACGAGCAGTACTTC.

The chain joins TRBV7-9 to TRBJ2-5; D is perhaps TRBD1 or TRBD2 (6 bases each). Looked up from germline, CDR1 is SEHNR and CDR2 is FQNEAQ (reference sequence). With 4 bases removed from V and 1 base from J, the gap between germline ends came to 16 bases. The CDR3 is 16 amino acids. For the CDR3, the DNA is TGTGCCAGCAGCTCAGGGGCCCGGGGGCCCCAAGAGACCCAGTACTTC. The encoded protein is CASSSGARGPQETQYF. Full variable domain (remainder filled in from reference TRBV7-9 and TRBJ2-5): DTGVSQNPRHKITKRGQNVTFRCDPISEHNRLYWYRQTLGQGPEFLTYFQNEAQLEKSRLLSDRFSAERPKGSFSTLEIQRTEQGDSAMYLCASSSGARGPQETQYFGPGTRLLVL.

Turning to this clonotype: Mismatch with germline at one junction end may stem from a read error. This sequence joins TRBV20-1 and TRBJ1-4; possibly TRBD1 for D (5 bases). The CDR3 totals 13 residues. Germline V gene data show CDR1 as DFQATT and CDR2 as SNEGSKA (reference sequence). CDR3 loop: CSARGQGEEKLFF. CDR3 sequence (DNA): TGCAGTGCCAGAGGGCAGGGTGAGGAAAAACTGTTTTTT.

On this clonotype itself: The conserved closing phenylalanine or tryptophan is absent in this CDR3, likely reflecting a read error. The chain combines TRBV10-2 with TRBJ2-4, with 8 nucleotides matching TRBD2. The J call may be incorrect, as the DNA end agrees better with TRBJ2-5. The CDR3 runs 13 residues. Germline CDR1 and CDR2: WSHSY and SAAADI. CDR3 sequence: CASSGTRTETQYL. CDR3 sequence (DNA): TGCGCCAGCTCAGGGACTAGGACAGAGACCCAGTACCTC.

This chain uses TRBV29-1 with TRBJ2-5, with D possibly matching TRBD1 (6 bases). Trimming took 4 bases from V and 5 from J, leaving 11 bases between them. Germline V gene data show CDR1 as SQVTM and CDR2 as ANQGSEA. The CDR3 has 12 residues. Written as DNA, the CDR3 is TGCAGCGTTGGGCACAGGGCCGAGACCCAGTACTTC. Protein: CSVGHRAETQYF.

The genes are TRBV7-2 and TRBJ2-5, with D possibly being TRBD2 (6 bases). The germline CDR1 and CDR2 sequences are SGHTA and FQGNSA. This CDR3 has 13 residues. V lost 4 bases, J lost 5 bases, and 11 bases lay in between. CDR3 sequence reads: CASSWGVVETQYF. The DNA of the CDR3 is TGTGCCAGCAGCTGGGGGGTCGTGGAGACCCAGTACTTC.

J is TRBJ2-1 and V is TRBV6-5, with D perhaps TRBD2 (6 bases). The germline V gene has CDR1 MNHEY and CDR2 SVGAGI. Trimming removed 1 base at V and 9 bases at J, with 13 bases between. The CDR3 consists of 14 residues. CDR3 bases: TGTGCCAGCAGTTACTTCACGGGAGTGACTGAGCAGTTCTTC. It yields the protein CASSYFTGVTEQFF.